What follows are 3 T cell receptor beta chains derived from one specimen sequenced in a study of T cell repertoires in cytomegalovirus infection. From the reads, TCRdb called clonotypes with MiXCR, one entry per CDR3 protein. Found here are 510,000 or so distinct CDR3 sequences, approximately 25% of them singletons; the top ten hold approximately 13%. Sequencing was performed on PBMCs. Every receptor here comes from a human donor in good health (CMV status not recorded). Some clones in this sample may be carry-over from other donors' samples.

CDR3 DNA sequence: TGTGCCAGCAGCCCATGGACTAGCGGCGTCTCCTACAATGAGCAGTTCTTC. Residues: CASSPWTSGVSYNEQFF. The chain is built from TRBV7-3 and TRBJ2-1, with 10 bases aligning to TRBD2. Unmatched junction bases numbered 7, after V lost 5 bases and J lost 0 bases. The germline CDR1 and CDR2 sequences are SGHTA and FQGTGA. The CDR3 has 17 amino acids.

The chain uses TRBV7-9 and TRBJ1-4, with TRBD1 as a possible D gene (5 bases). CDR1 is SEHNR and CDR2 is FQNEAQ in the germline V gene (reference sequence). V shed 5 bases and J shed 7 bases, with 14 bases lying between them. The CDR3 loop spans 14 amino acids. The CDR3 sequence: CASSPRGDGEKLFF. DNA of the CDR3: TGTGCCAGCAGCCCCCGCGGGGACGGTGAAAAACTGTTTTTT.

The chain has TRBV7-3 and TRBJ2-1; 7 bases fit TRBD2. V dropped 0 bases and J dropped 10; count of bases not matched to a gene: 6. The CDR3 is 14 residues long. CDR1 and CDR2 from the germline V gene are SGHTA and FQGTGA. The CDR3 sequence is CASSLTSTSDEQFF. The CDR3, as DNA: TGTGCCAGCAGCTTAACGAGCACTAGCGACGAGCAGTTCTTC.